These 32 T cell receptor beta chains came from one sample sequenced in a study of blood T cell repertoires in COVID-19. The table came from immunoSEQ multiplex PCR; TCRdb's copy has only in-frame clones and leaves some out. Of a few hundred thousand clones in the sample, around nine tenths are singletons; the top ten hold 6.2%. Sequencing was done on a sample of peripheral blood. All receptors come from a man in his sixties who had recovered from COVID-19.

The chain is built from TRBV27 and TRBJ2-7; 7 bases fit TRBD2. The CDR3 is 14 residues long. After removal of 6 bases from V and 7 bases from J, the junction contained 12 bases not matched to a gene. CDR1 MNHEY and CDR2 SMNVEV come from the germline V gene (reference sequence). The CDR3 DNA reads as TGTGCCAGCAGCAGAGGGACGCCCGGGGGGGAGCAGTACTTC. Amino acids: CASSRGTPGGEQYF.

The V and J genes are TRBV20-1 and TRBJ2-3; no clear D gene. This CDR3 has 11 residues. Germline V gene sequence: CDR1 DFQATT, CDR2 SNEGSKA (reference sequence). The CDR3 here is CAYSHTDTQYF. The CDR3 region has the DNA TGCGCTTACTCCCACACAGATACGCAGTATTTT.

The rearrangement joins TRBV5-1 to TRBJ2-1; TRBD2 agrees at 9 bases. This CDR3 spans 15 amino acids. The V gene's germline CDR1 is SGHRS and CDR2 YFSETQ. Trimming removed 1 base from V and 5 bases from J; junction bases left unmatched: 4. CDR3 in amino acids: CASSLIAGEHNEQFF. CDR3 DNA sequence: TGCGCCAGCAGCTTGATAGCGGGAGAACACAATGAGCAGTTCTTC. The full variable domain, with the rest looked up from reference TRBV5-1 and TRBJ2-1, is KAGVTQTPRYLIKTRGQQVTLSCSPISGHRSVSWYQQTPGQGLQFLFEYFSETQRNKGNFPGRFSGRQFSNSRSEMNVSTLELGDSALYLCASSLIAGEHNEQFFGPGTRLTVL.

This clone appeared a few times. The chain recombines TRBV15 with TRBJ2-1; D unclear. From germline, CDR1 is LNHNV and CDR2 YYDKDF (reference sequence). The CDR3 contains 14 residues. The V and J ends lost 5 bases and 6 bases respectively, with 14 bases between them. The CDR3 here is CATSVKLPGNEQFF. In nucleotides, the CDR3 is TGTGCCACCAGCGTCAAGCTCCCCGGCAATGAGCAGTTCTTC.

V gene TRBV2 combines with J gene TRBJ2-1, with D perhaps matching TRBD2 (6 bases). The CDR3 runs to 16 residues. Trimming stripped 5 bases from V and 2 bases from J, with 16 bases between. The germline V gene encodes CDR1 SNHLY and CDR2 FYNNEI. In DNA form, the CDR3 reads TGTGCCAGCAGTACCCCGGGACTCCAGACCTACAATGAGCAGTTCTTC. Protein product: CASSTPGLQTYNEQFF.

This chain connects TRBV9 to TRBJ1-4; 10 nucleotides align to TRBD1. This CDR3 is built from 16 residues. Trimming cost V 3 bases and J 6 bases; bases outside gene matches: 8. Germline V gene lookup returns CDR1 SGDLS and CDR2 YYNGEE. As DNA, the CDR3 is TGTGCCAGCAGCGCCGGAGACAGGGGGCTTGATGAAAAACTGTTTTTT. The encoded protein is CASSAGDRGLDEKLFF.

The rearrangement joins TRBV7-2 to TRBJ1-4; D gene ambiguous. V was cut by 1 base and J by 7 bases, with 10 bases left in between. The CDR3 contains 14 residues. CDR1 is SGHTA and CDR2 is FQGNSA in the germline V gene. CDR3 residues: CASSLGARVEKLFF. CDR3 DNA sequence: TGTGCCAGCAGCTTAGGAGCGAGGGTTGAAAAACTGTTTTTT.

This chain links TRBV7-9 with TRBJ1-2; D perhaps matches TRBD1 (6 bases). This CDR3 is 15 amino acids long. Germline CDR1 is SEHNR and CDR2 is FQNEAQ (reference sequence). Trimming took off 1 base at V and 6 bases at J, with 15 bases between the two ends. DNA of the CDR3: TGTGCCAGCAGCTTAGACGGGCAGGGGAGCAATGGCTACACCTTC. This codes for CASSLDGQGSNGYTF.

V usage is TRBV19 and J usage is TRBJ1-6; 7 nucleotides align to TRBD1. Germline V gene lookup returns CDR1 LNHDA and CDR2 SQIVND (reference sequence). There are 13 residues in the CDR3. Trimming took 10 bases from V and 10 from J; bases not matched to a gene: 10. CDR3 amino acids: CATYDREGSPLHF. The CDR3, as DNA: TGTGCCACTTATGACAGGGAAGGCTCACCCCTCCACTTT.

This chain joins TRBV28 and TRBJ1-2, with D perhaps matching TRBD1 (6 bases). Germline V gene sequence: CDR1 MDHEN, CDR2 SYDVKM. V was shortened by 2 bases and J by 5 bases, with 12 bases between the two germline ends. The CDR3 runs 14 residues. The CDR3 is CASSLVAGVYGYTF. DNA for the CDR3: TGTGCCAGCAGTTTAGTCGCAGGGGTATATGGCTACACCTTC.

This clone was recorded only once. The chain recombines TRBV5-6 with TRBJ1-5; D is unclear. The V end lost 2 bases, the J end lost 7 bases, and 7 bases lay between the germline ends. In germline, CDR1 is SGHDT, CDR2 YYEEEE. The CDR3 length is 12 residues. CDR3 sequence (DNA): TGTGCCAGCAGCTTCGGAGCGCAGCCCCAGCATTTT. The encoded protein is CASSFGAQPQHF.

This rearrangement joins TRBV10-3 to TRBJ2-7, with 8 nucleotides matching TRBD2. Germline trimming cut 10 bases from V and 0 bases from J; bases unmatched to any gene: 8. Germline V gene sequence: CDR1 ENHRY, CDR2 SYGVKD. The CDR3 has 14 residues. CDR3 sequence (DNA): TGTGCCAGCCGGGCGGGAGGCAACTCCTACGAGCAGTACTTC. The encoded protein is CASRAGGNSYEQYF.

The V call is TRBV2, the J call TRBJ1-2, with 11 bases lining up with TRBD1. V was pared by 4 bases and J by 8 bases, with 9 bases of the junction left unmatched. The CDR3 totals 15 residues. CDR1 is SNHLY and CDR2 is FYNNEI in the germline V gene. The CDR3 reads CASSGWTGGRGGYTF. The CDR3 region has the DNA TGTGCCAGCAGTGGCTGGACAGGGGGCAGGGGCGGCTACACCTTC.

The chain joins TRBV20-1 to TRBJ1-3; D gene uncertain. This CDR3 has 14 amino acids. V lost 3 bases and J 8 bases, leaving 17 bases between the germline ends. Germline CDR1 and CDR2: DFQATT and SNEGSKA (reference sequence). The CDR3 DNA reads TGCAGTGCTAGTCCTGGGCAGATCCTGGACACCATATATTTT. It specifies CSASPGQILDTIYF.

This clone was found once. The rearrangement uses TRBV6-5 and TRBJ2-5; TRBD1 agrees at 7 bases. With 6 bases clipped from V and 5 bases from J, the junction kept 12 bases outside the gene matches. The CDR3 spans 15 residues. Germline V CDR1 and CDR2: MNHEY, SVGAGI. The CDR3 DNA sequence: TGTGCCAGCAGACTTGCGACAGGGTATAGGGAGACCCAGTACTTC. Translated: CASRLATGYRETQYF.

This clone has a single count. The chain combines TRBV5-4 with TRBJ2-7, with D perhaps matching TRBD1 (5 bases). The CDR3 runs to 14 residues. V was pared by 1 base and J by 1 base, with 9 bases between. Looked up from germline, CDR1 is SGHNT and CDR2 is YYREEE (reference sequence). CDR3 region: CASSLQGRSYEQYF. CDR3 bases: TGTGCCAGCAGCTTGCAGGGTAGGTCCTACGAGCAGTACTTC.

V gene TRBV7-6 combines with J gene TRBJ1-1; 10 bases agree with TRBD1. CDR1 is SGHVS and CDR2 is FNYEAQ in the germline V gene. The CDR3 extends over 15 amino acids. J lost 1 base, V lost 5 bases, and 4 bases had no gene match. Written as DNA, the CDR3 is TGTGCCAGCAGCAACCGGACAGGGGGGAACACTGAAGCTTTCTTT. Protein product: CASSNRTGGNTEAFF.

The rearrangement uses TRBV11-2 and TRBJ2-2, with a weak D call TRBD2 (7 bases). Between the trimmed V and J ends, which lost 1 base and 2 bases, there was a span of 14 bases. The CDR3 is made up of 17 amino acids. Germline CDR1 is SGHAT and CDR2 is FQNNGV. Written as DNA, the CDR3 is TGTGCCAGCAGCTTAGCGGGGGGCTCGTTAAACACCGGGGAGCTGTTTTTT. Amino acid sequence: CASSLAGGSLNTGELFF.

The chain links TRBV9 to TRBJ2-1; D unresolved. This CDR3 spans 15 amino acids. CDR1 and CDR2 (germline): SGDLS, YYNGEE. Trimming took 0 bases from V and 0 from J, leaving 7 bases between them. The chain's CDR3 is CASSVAVSSYNEQFF. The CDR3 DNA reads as TGTGCCAGCAGCGTAGCGGTCTCCTCCTACAATGAGCAGTTCTTC.

The CDR3 sequence: CASSTWGQGYDGYTF. DNA of the CDR3: TGTGCCAGCAGTACTTGGGGACAGGGGTATGATGGCTACACCTTC. The gene calls are TRBV6-2 or TRBV6-3 and TRBJ1-2; 10 bases match TRBD1. From germline, CDR1 is MNHEY and CDR2 SVGEGT. This CDR3 has 15 residues. Trimming took 5 bases from V and 6 from J; bases not matched to a gene: 9.

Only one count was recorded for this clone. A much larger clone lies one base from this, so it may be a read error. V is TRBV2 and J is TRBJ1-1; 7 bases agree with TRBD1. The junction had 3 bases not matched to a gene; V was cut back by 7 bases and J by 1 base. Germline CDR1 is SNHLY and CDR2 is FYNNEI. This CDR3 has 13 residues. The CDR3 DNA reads TGTGCCAGCACCCGGACAGGGAACACTGAAGCTTTCTTT. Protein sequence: CASTRTGNTEAFF.

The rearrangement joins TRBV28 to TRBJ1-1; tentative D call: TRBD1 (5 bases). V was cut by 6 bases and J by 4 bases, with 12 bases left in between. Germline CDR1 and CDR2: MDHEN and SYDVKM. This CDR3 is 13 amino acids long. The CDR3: CASSQGGSTEAFF. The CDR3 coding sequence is TGTGCCAGCAGCCAGGGAGGGAGCACTGAAGCTTTCTTT. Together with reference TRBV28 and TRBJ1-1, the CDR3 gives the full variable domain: DVKVTQSSRYLVKRTGEKVFLECVQDMDHENMFWYRQDPGLGLRLIYFSYDVKMKEKGDIPEGYSVSREKKERFSLILESASTNQTSMYLCASSQGGSTEAFFGQGTRLTVV.

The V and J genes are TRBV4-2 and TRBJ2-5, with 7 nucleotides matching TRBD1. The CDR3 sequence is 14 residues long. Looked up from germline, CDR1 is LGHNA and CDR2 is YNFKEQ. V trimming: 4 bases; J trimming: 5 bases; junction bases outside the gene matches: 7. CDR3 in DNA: TGTGCCAGCAGCCCCAGACAGGGCGGGGAGACCCAGTACTTC. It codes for CASSPRQGGETQYF.

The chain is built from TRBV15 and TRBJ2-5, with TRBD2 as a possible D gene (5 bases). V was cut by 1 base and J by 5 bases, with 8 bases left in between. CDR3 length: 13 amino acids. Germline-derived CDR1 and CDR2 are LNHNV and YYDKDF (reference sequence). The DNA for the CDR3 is TGTGCCACCAGCAGAGGGGAGTGGGAGACCCAGTACTTC. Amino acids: CATSRGEWETQYF.

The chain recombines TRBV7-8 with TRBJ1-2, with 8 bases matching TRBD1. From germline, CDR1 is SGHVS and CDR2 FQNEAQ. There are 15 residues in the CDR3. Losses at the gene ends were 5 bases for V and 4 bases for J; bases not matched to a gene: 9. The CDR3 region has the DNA TGTGCCAGCAGCCTACCGGGACAGGACATCTATGGCTACACCTTC. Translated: CASSLPGQDIYGYTF.

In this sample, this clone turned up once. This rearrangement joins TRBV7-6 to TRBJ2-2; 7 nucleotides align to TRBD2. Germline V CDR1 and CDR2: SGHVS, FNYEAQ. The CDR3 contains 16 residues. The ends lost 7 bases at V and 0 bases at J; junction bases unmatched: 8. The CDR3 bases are TGTGCCAGCACCCCCTTGGGGGGGGCGAACACCGGGGAGCTGTTTTTT. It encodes CASTPLGGANTGELFF.

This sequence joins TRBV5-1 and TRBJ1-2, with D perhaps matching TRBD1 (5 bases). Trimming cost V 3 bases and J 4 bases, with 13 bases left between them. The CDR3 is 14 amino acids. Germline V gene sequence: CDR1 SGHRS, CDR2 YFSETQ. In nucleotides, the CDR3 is TGCGCCAGCAGCTCGACGACAGATACCTATGGCTACACCTTC. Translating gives CASSSTTDTYGYTF.

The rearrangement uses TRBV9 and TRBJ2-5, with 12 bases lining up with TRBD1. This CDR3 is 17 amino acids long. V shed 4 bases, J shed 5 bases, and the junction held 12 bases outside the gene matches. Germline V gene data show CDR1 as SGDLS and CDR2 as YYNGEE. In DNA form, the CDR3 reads TGTGCCAGCAGCCCAGGGGGGACAGGGGGCGTTTTGGAGACCCAGTACTTC. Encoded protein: CASSPGGTGGVLETQYF.

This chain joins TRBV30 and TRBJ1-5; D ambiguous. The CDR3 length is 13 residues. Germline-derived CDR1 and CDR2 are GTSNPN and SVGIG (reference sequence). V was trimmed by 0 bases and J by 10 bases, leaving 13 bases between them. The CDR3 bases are TGTGCCTGGAGTGTACCCCCGGACTACCCCCAGCATTTT. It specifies CAWSVPPDYPQHF.

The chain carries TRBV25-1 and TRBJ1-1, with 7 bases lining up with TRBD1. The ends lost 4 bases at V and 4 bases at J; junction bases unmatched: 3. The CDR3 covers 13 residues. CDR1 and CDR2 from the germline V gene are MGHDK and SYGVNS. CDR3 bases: TGTGCCAGCAGTGTTGACAGGGTCACTGAAGCTTTCTTT. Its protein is CASSVDRVTEAFF. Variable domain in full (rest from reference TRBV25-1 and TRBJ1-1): EADIYQTPRYLVIGTGKKITLECSQTMGHDKMYWYQQDPGMELHLIHYSYGVNSTEKGDLSSESTVSRIRTEHFPLTLESARPSHTSQYLCASSVDRVTEAFFGQGTRLTVV.

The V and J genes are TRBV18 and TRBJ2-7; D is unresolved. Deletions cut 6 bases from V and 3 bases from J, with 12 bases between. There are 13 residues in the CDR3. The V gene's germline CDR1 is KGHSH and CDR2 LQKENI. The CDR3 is CASSPSAIYEQYF. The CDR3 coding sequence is TGTGCCAGCTCTCCCAGCGCAATCTACGAGCAGTACTTC.

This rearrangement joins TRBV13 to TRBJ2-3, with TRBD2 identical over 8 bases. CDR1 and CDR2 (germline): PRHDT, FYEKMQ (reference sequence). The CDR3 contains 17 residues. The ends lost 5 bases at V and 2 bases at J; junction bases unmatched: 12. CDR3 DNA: TGTGCCAGCAGCATAAAGGGTCGGCGGGGGGTCACAGATACGCAGTATTTT. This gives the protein CASSIKGRRGVTDTQYF.